This TCR beta chain was retrieved from a study of patients and donors after allogeneic stem cell transplantation. This clonotype has only a few counts. One entry per CDR3 protein, called by TCRdb with MiXCR from the RT-PCR reads. The profile shows roughly 960,000 distinct CDR3 sequences, 15% to 20% of them singletons. Trimming removed 4 bases from V and 2 bases from J, with 15 bases in between. This CDR3 comprises 15 residues. The V and J genes are TRBV12-3 or TRBV12-4 and TRBJ2-7; TRBD1 might be the D (5 bases). The sample comprised blood, either unsorted or a sorted T cell fraction (not recorded which). The receptor was derived from a human donor who was either an allogeneic HSCT recipient or a stem cell or donor lymphocyte infusion donor (not recorded which). It is not recorded whose cells these are; they may come from a transplant donor. CDR3 DNA sequence: TGTGCCAGCAGTTGGGGCCTTGGAAACACCTACGAGCAGTACTTC. Translation gives CASSWGLGNTYEQYF.